A single sample is the source of the 28 T cell receptor beta chains below, sequenced in a study of T-cell memory formation after mild COVID-19. TCRdb re-derived calls from the 5' RACE reads in MiXCR, one entry per CDR3 protein. The sample yields 300,000 to 400,000 distinct CDR3 sequences, roughly 21% seen once. Material: PBMCs or a T cell subset sorted from them (not recorded which). The receptors come from an adult woman who had mild COVID-19 (a few samples of this study predate the infection). Cell type and time point are not known.

V is TRBV29-1 and J is TRBJ1-2, with a tentative D call TRBD1 (6 bases). The germline V and J ends were trimmed by 4 bases and 6 bases, with 12 bases remaining between them. CDR1 and CDR2 from the germline V gene are SQVTM and ANQGSEA. The CDR3 totals 12 residues. The CDR3 reads CSVAGQGNGYTF. CDR3 nucleotide sequence: TGCAGCGTTGCGGGCCAGGGGAATGGCTACACCTTC.

This clonotype was recorded once. This chain uses TRBV2 with TRBJ1-4, with a possible D match to TRBD1 (5 bases). Per germline, CDR1 SNHLY and CDR2 FYNNEI. CDR3 size: 17 residues. Deletions cut 2 bases from V and 1 base from J, with 14 bases between. The CDR3 nucleotides read TGTGCCAGCAGTGAACGCGGGGGACGGGAAACTAATGAAAAACTGTTTTTT. This sequence encodes CASSERGGRETNEKLFF.

This clonotype has just a few counts. One end of the junction does not line up with germline, which may come from a read error. CDR3 amino acids: CAISELGDEQYF. The CDR3 DNA reads TGTGCCATCAGCGAGTTGGGGGACGAGCAGTACTTC. The chain couples TRBV10-3 to TRBJ2-7; possibly TRBD1 or TRBD2 for D (5 bases each). The germline V gene encodes CDR1 ENHRY and CDR2 SYGVKD. The CDR3 contains 12 residues.

This clonotype was seen more than once but under ten times. The chain joins TRBV2 to TRBJ1-4; D is perhaps TRBD1 (6 bases). The V end lost 8 bases, the J end lost 8 bases, and 18 bases lay between the germline ends. Germline CDR1 reads SNHLY; CDR2 reads FYNNEI. The CDR3 runs 14 residues. The DNA of the CDR3 is TGTGCCAGCCTTACAGGGACATTGGCCGAAAAACTGTTTTTT. It encodes CASLTGTLAEKLFF. Complete variable domain (other parts from reference TRBV2 and TRBJ1-4): EPEVTQTPSHQVTQMGQEVILRCVPISNHLYFYWYRQILGQKVEFLVSFYNNEISEKSEIFDDQFSVERPDGSNFTLKIRSTKLEDSAMYFCASLTGTLAEKLFFGSGTQLSVL.

This clonotype was seen many times. This chain uses TRBV4-3 with TRBJ1-1; D remains ambiguous. CDR1 and CDR2 (germline): LGHNA, YSLEER. The CDR3 loop spans 17 amino acids. Trimming stripped 4 bases from V and 1 base from J, with 19 bases between. The CDR3 here is CASSPRGVVTQNTEAFF. CDR3 DNA: TGCGCCAGCAGCCCTCGCGGAGTGGTGACGCAGAACACTGAAGCTTTCTTT.

The chain is built from TRBV12-3 or TRBV12-4 and TRBJ2-3; 10 bases fit TRBD2. The CDR3 runs to 14 residues. With 9 bases clipped from V and 0 bases from J, the junction kept 3 bases outside the gene matches. The CDR3 bases are TGTGCCAGTGGACTAGCGGCTAGCACAGATACGCAGTATTTT. This codes for CASGLAASTDTQYF.

This clonotype occurred a few times. The V call is TRBV18, the J call TRBJ2-2; 9 bases are shared with TRBD2. The junction had 8 bases not matched to a gene; V was cut back by 0 bases and J by 0 bases. The CDR3 consists of 19 residues. CDR1 KGHSH and CDR2 LQKENI come from the germline V gene. CDR3 DNA: TGTGCCAGCTCACCACCGTGGCTAGCGGGGACCGCGAACACCGGGGAGCTGTTTTTT. Its translation is CASSPPWLAGTANTGELFF.

This clonotype was detected many times. The rearrangement joins TRBV5-1 to TRBJ2-7; D is undetermined. The germline V and J ends were trimmed by 3 bases and 2 bases, with 12 bases remaining between them. The CDR3 loop spans 14 amino acids. From germline, CDR1 is SGHRS and CDR2 YFSETQ. The CDR3 loop reads CASSSDGRAYEQYF. CDR3 DNA sequence: TGCGCCAGCAGCTCAGACGGCCGCGCCTACGAGCAGTACTTC. The whole variable domain, filled in from reference TRBV5-1 and TRBJ2-7, reads KAGVTQTPRYLIKTRGQQVTLSCSPISGHRSVSWYQQTPGQGLQFLFEYFSETQRNKGNFPGRFSGRQFSNSRSEMNVSTLELGDSALYLCASSSDGRAYEQYFGPGTRLTVT.

This clonotype has just a few counts. This chain joins TRBV12-3 or TRBV12-4 and TRBJ1-5; unclear D gene. The CDR3 has 15 amino acids. The V end was cut by 6 bases, the J end by 7 bases, with 19 bases between. The CDR3 loop is CASSTVLKPGQPQHF. DNA for the CDR3: TGTGCCAGCAGCACGGTATTGAAGCCGGGCCAGCCCCAGCATTTT.

In DNA form, the CDR3 reads TGTGCTAGTGTTGGGACAGTTTCAAATCAGCCCCAGCATTTT. It yields the protein CASVGTVSNQPQHF. J is TRBJ1-5 and V is TRBV12-5; 7 positions match TRBD1. Germline V CDR1 and CDR2: LGHNT, FRNRAP. CDR3 size: 14 residues. V lost 7 bases and J lost 4; bases outside the gene matches: 7.

The J gene is TRBJ2-1, the V gene TRBV9, with 9 bases aligning to TRBD2. This CDR3 spans 14 amino acids. The germline V gene has CDR1 SGDLS and CDR2 YYNGEE. V lost 3 bases and J lost 5; bases outside the gene matches: 3. In DNA, the CDR3 is TGTGCCAGCAGCGGTAGCGGGGGACACAATGAGCAGTTCTTC. As protein: CASSGSGGHNEQFF. The full variable domain, with the rest looked up from reference TRBV9 and TRBJ2-1, is DSGVTQTPKHLITATGQRVTLRCSPRSGDLSVYWYQQSLDQGLQFLIQYYNGEERAKGNILERFSAQQFPDLHSELNLSSLELGDSALYFCASSGSGGHNEQFFGPGTRLTVL.

This clonotype was picked up a small number of times. The chain joins TRBV9 to TRBJ2-3, with D possibly being TRBD2 (6 bases). This CDR3 has 16 amino acids. V lost 3 bases to trimming and J lost 1 base, with 15 bases between them. Germline lookup yields CDR1 SGDLS and CDR2 YYNGEE. The CDR3 protein is CASSAGGAVGTDTQYF. DNA of the CDR3: TGTGCCAGCAGCGCCGGGGGAGCGGTGGGCACAGATACGCAGTATTTT.

J is TRBJ1-2 and V is TRBV12-3 or TRBV12-4; D possibly corresponds to TRBD1 (5 bases). The CDR3 is 16 amino acids. V was cut by 6 bases and J by 2 bases, with 19 bases left in between. The CDR3 loop is CASRPGTSQWNYGYTF. DNA of the CDR3: TGTGCCAGCAGACCCGGGACCTCTCAGTGGAACTATGGCTACACCTTC.

This clonotype has only a few counts. V usage is TRBV20-1 and J usage is TRBJ2-7, with 9 bases identical to TRBD2. Germline V gene sequence: CDR1 DFQATT, CDR2 SNEGSKA (reference sequence). The CDR3 is 15 residues long. Trimming at V came to 7 bases and at J to 2 bases, leaving 12 bases not matched to a gene. Here the CDR3 DNA reads TGCAGTGGCCGAGGTTTAGCGGGAGCCCCCTACGAGCAGTACTTC. Its translation: CSGRGLAGAPYEQYF.

This clonotype has more than one count but fewer than ten. This chain joins TRBV14 and TRBJ2-3, with 9 bases matching TRBD2. Germline CDR1 reads SGHDN; CDR2 reads FVKESK. With V trimmed by 1 base and J by 0 bases, 8 bases remained unmatched. The length of the CDR3 is 18 residues. CDR3 DNA sequence: TGTGCCAGCAGCCAAGGACCTAGCGGGGCATTGAGCACAGATACGCAGTATTTT. Translation gives CASSQGPSGALSTDTQYF.

The V and J genes are TRBV20-1 and TRBJ2-3; D uncertain. Per germline, CDR1 DFQATT and CDR2 SNEGSKA (reference sequence). The CDR3 runs 11 residues. V lost 3 bases and J lost 0, with 1 base in between. The CDR3 DNA is TGCAGTGCTAGGAGCACAGATACGCAGTATTTT. Translation gives CSARSTDTQYF.

The V call is TRBV3-1, the J call TRBJ2-2; TRBD1 aligns across 9 bases. This CDR3 is built from 14 residues. V gave up 4 bases and J gave up 5 bases; unmatched junction bases: 2. Germline V gene sequence: CDR1 LGHDT, CDR2 YNNKEL (reference sequence). CDR3 DNA: TGTGCCAGCAGCCGGGACAGGGTTACCGGGGAGCTGTTTTTT. Translating it yields CASSRDRVTGELFF.

V usage is TRBV6-5 and J usage is TRBJ2-7; TRBD1 agrees at 9 bases. CDR1 MNHEY and CDR2 SVGAGI come from the germline V gene. The V and J ends lost 5 bases and 2 bases, in that order; junction bases with no gene match: 4. This CDR3 has 14 residues. The CDR3 nucleotides are TGTGCCAGCAGTCAGCGACAGGGGGCCTACGAGCAGTACTTC. Amino acids: CASSQRQGAYEQYF.

This clonotype has only a few counts. The chain joins TRBV5-1 to TRBJ2-6, with D hard to call. This CDR3 has 15 amino acids. In germline, CDR1 is SGHRS, CDR2 YFSETQ. Trimming cost V 1 base and J 0 bases, with 5 bases left between them. CDR3 DNA: TGCGCCAGCAGCTTGAGAGTCTCTGGGGCCAACGTCCTGACTTTC. This translates into CASSLRVSGANVLTF.

This clonotype was observed a handful of times. The CDR3 reads CSARRSSGRAYEQYF. For the CDR3, the DNA is TGCAGTGCTAGGCGTTCTAGCGGGAGGGCGTACGAGCAGTACTTC. The gene calls are TRBV20-1 and TRBJ2-7; 12 nucleotides match TRBD2. The CDR3 runs to 15 residues. CDR1 and CDR2 (germline): DFQATT, SNEGSKA (reference sequence). The V segment lost 3 bases and the J segment 4 bases; nucleotides outside the gene matches: 7.

This clonotype was recorded a few times. J is TRBJ2-7 and V is TRBV24-1, with D perhaps matching TRBD1 (5 bases). V was shortened by 6 bases and J by 5 bases, with 10 bases between the two germline ends. CDR3 size: 12 residues. CDR1 is KGHDR and CDR2 is SFDVKD in the germline V gene. The CDR3 spells CATSFGADEQYF. In DNA, the CDR3 is TGTGCCACCAGTTTTGGGGCGGACGAGCAGTACTTC.

The genes are TRBV5-1 and TRBJ2-3; 10 bases are a match to TRBD1. The length of the CDR3 is 15 residues. The V gene's germline CDR1 is SGHRS and CDR2 YFSETQ. The junction had 4 bases not matched to a gene; V was cut back by 2 bases and J by 4 bases. The CDR3, as DNA: TGCGCCAGCAGCTTCCGGGACAGGGGAGCAGATACGCAGTATTTT. Amino acids: CASSFRDRGADTQYF.

V is TRBV12-3 or TRBV12-4 and J is TRBJ2-7; 7 bases map to TRBD2. The CDR3 is made up of 13 amino acids. The ends lost 2 bases at V and 2 bases at J; junction bases unmatched: 0. CDR3 sequence: CASSLTSAYEQYF. As DNA, the CDR3 is TGTGCCAGCAGTTTAACTAGCGCCTACGAGCAGTACTTC.

Many counts were recorded for this clonotype. V usage is TRBV6-5 and J usage is TRBJ1-5; no firm D call. V was cut by 7 bases and J by 1 base, with 5 bases left in between. Germline assignment: CDR1 MNHEY and CDR2 SVGAGI. The CDR3 length is 12 residues. The DNA of the CDR3 is TGTGCCAGCAAGGCAAGCAATCAGCCCCAGCATTTT. The encoded protein is CASKASNQPQHF.

This clonotype has just a few counts. This chain links TRBV5-1 with TRBJ2-1; D not resolved. CDR3 length: 13 amino acids. The V gene lost 3 bases and the J gene lost 7 bases, with 11 bases spanning the gap. Germline V gene data show CDR1 as SGHRS and CDR2 as YFSETQ. Here the CDR3 DNA reads TGCGCCAGCAGCTCTGATGGGTGGAATGAGCAGTTCTTC. This encodes CASSSDGWNEQFF.

In its sample, this clonotype was seen many times. The chain employs TRBV5-1 and TRBJ1-2; possibly TRBD1 for D (5 bases). Germline CDR1 SGHRS, CDR2 YFSETQ. CDR3 length: 13 amino acids. The V and J ends lost 4 bases and 5 bases respectively, with 12 bases between them. CDR3 in DNA: TGCGCCAGCAGCCCCGGGACGGAATATGGCTACACCTTC. Translating gives CASSPGTEYGYTF.

The chain uses TRBV11-2 and TRBJ2-3, with D hard to call. This CDR3 comprises 15 residues. Germline assignment: CDR1 SGHAT and CDR2 FQNNGV. V lost 5 bases and J lost 1, with 13 bases in between. Here the CDR3 DNA reads TGTGCCAGCAGCCGGAATAACAGAGGCACAGATACGCAGTATTTT. This translates into CASSRNNRGTDTQYF.

The V and J genes are TRBV6-5 and TRBJ2-3, with a possible D match to TRBD2 (6 bases). V was clipped by 2 bases and J by 4 bases, with 10 bases between them. The CDR3 is made up of 14 amino acids. The germline gives CDR1 MNHEY, CDR2 SVGAGI. For the CDR3, the DNA is TGTGCCAGCAGTTACGGAGGCGGGGCAGATACGCAGTATTTT. Protein product: CASSYGGGADTQYF.